Below, 10 T cell receptor beta chains from the same sample are listed, as sequenced in a study of CD8+ T cells in alopecia areata. Extracted RNA was reverse transcribed into cDNA, the sequencing template. Sequencing was performed with immunoSEQ multiplex PCR; in TCRdb, only in-frame clones are kept and a portion is missing. This sample has 110,000 or so clones, with approximately 55% found just once. The treatment was: oral pan-JAK inhibitor, 5-10 mg twice daily. The sequencing here drew on CD4+ T cells sorted from blood, taken at week 24, from a patient treated with tofacitinib. Receptors were obtained from a human donor with alopecia areata.

In its sample, this clone was seen a few times. The rearrangement links TRBV30 to TRBJ1-1, with 7 bases matching TRBD1. There are 14 residues in the CDR3. Trimming took 0 bases from V and 1 from J; bases not matched to a gene: 2. CDR1 and CDR2 (germline): GTSNPN, SVGIG (reference sequence). Here the CDR3 DNA reads TGTGCCTGGAGTGTACAGGGGTGGAACACTGAAGCTTTCTTT. The encoded protein is CAWSVQGWNTEAFF.

This clone came up a few times. The V gene is TRBV14, the J gene TRBJ2-7; no definite D call. CDR3 length: 13 amino acids. Between the trimmed V and J ends, which lost 1 base and 2 bases, there was a span of 6 bases. Germline lookup yields CDR1 SGHDN and CDR2 FVKESK. The CDR3 spells CASSQAQTYEQYF. In DNA, the CDR3 is TGTGCCAGCAGCCAAGCCCAGACCTACGAGCAGTACTTC.

This clone was found a few times. Possible read error: a much larger clone is one base away. The chain uses TRBV7-8 and TRBJ2-6; D ambiguous. V dropped 3 bases and J dropped 1 base, with 1 base sitting between them. The CDR3 covers 13 residues. The V gene's germline CDR1 is SGHVS and CDR2 FQNEAQ. The CDR3 sequence is CASSFSGANVLTF. The CDR3 bases are TGTGCCAGCAGCTTTTCTGGGGCCAACGTCCTGACTTTC. Full variable domain (missing parts from reference TRBV7-8 and TRBJ2-6): GAGVSQSPRYKVAKRGQDVALRCDPISGHVSLFWYQQALGQGPEFLTYFQNEAQLDKSGLPSDRFFAERPEGSVSTLKIQRTQQEDSAVYLCASSFSGANVLTFGAGSRLTVL.

V is TRBV9 and J is TRBJ2-7; a possible D gene is TRBD2 (5 bases). From germline, CDR1 is SGDLS and CDR2 YYNGEE. Trimming pared 3 bases from V and 5 bases from J, leaving 12 bases between. This CDR3 has 13 amino acids. CDR3 coding DNA: TGTGCCAGCAGCGCCGATGCGGGTGACGAGCAGTACTTC. Protein: CASSADAGDEQYF.

As regards this clone: The sample has other DNA sequences that encode this CDR3 too. V and J are TRBV30 and TRBJ2-7; 10 nucleotides match TRBD1. The CDR3 spans 13 residues. Germline assignment: CDR1 GTSNPN and CDR2 SVGIG (reference sequence). The ends lost 3 bases at V and 7 bases at J; junction bases unmatched: 6. The CDR3 nucleotides are TGTGCCTGGAGCCGGACAGGGGGAGGTGAGCAGTACTTC. Its translation is CAWSRTGGGEQYF.

The V gene is TRBV25-1, the J gene TRBJ2-5; D uncertain. The CDR3 loop spans 13 amino acids. Trimming cost V 7 bases and J 6 bases, with 15 bases left between them. Looked up from germline, CDR1 is MGHDK and CDR2 is SYGVNS. CDR3 loop: CASTGPLVKTQYF. The CDR3 coding sequence is TGTGCCAGCACTGGACCCCTAGTGAAGACCCAGTACTTC. Looking up the rest from reference TRBV25-1 and TRBJ2-5 gives the full variable domain: EADIYQTPRYLVIGTGKKITLECSQTMGHDKMYWYQQDPGMELHLIHYSYGVNSTEKGDLSSESTVSRIRTEHFPLTLESARPSHTSQYLCASTGPLVKTQYFGPGTRLLVL.

V and J are TRBV5-5 and TRBJ2-7; no firm D call. Between the trimmed V and J ends, which lost 6 bases and 1 base, there was a span of 14 bases. Germline CDR1 is SGHKS and CDR2 is YYEKEE (reference sequence). The CDR3 runs 14 residues. CDR3 protein: CASILNMPSYEQYF. The CDR3 DNA reads as TGTGCCAGCATCTTAAATATGCCGTCCTACGAGCAGTACTTC.

The V gene is TRBV14, the J gene TRBJ1-2; D is unclear. The CDR3 is made up of 11 amino acids. The ends were cut back, 1 base at V and 8 bases at J, with 5 bases in the middle. Germline V gene lookup returns CDR1 SGHDN and CDR2 FVKESK. The CDR3 region is CASSQVGGYTF. The CDR3 DNA is TGTGCCAGCAGCCAAGTGGGGGGCTACACCTTC.

The V gene is TRBV2, the J gene TRBJ2-6; 10 nucleotides agree with TRBD1. Germline CDR1 and CDR2: SNHLY and FYNNEI. The CDR3 runs 17 residues. The V and J ends lost 4 bases and 2 bases, in that order; junction bases with no gene match: 5. The CDR3 DNA reads TGTGCCAGCAGTGCGGGACAGGGGAGCGCTGGGGCCAACGTCCTGACTTTC. It specifies CASSAGQGSAGANVLTF.

The J gene is TRBJ1-5, the V gene TRBV18; D is unresolved. The V gene's germline CDR1 is KGHSH and CDR2 LQKENI. The CDR3 is made up of 13 amino acids. The ends were cut back, 3 bases at V and 6 bases at J, with 9 bases in the middle. The CDR3 DNA is TGTGCCAGCTCACCGGCCATTGTTCAGCCCCAGCATTTT. It translates to CASSPAIVQPQHF. The full variable domain, its missing parts supplied by reference TRBV18 and TRBJ1-5, is NAGVMQNPRHLVRRRGQEARLRCSPMKGHSHVYWYRQLPEEGLKFMVYLQKENIIDESGMPKERFSAEFPKEGPSILRIQQVVRGDSAAYFCASSPAIVQPQHFGDGTRLSIL.